These 21 T cell receptor beta chains originate from one sample sequenced in a study of T cell responses to AZD1222 COVID-19 vaccine (dated by TCRdb to the early 2020s). The intended sense of this specimen's time point label: baseline before first vaccination. Sample treatment or condition, as interpreted from the label and publication: meningococcal conjugate vaccine given as trial control. Preparation of the library involved the immunoSEQ multiplex PCR assay. TCRdb carries this immuneACCESS record with in-frame sequences only. Its versions omit some clonotypes, under half of them owing to an unresolved V gene in the studies checked, with the rest unexplained. The sample table contains some 90,000 clones; only one count was recorded for around 91% of them. The ten most abundant clones make up roughly 5% of the sample. Source: peripheral blood, taken on day 0 of MenACWY control vaccination. These receptor sequences come from an adult in good health.

The V call is TRBV4-2, the J call TRBJ1-2; maybe TRBD1 (6 bases). CDR3 length: 19 amino acids. Germline-derived CDR1 and CDR2 are LGHNA and YNFKEQ. The V and J ends lost 4 bases and 4 bases respectively, with 28 bases between them. For the CDR3, the DNA is TGTGCCAGCAGCCCACCTCAACCCTTCCAGGGGACGAGTAGCTATGGCTACACCTTC. Translated: CASSPPQPFQGTSSYGYTF.

V gene TRBV7-2 combines with J gene TRBJ1-1; tentative D call: TRBD1 (6 bases). Germline V gene data show CDR1 as SGHTA and CDR2 as FQGNSA. V gave up 2 bases and J gave up 3 bases, with 16 bases separating them. The CDR3 totals 16 residues. CDR3 amino acids: CASSLLRSAGDTEAFF. For the CDR3, the DNA is TGTGCCAGCAGCTTACTTCGCTCGGCAGGGGACACTGAAGCTTTCTTT. The full variable domain, completed using reference TRBV7-2 and TRBJ1-1, is GAGVSQSPSNKVTEKGKDVELRCDPISGHTALYWYRQSLGQGLEFLIYFQGNSAPDKSGLPSDRFSAERTGGSVSTLTIQRTQQEDSAVYLCASSLLRSAGDTEAFFGQGTRLTVV.

Only one count was recorded for this clone. J is TRBJ2-7 and V is TRBV6-2 or TRBV6-3, with 7 positions matching TRBD1. V shed 5 bases, J shed 2 bases, and the junction held 6 bases outside the gene matches. The CDR3 is made up of 14 amino acids. Germline CDR1 is MNHEY and CDR2 is SVGEGT. This CDR3 is CASSTPGQPYEQYF. DNA for the CDR3: TGTGCCAGCAGTACCCCGGGACAGCCCTACGAGCAGTACTTC.

This chain joins TRBV7-9 and TRBJ1-1; D gene uncertain. The length of the CDR3 is 15 residues. Germline CDR1 is SEHNR and CDR2 is FQNEAQ (reference sequence). Trimming pared 4 bases from V and 0 bases from J, leaving 12 bases between. This chain's CDR3 is CASSSKAAMNTEAFF. The CDR3 DNA reads TGTGCCAGCAGCTCAAAGGCAGCCATGAACACTGAAGCTTTCTTT.

This clone turned up a few times. This chain connects TRBV18 to TRBJ1-3; a weak D match, TRBD1 (6 bases). V was trimmed by 3 bases and J by 0 bases, leaving 9 bases between them. Germline CDR1 KGHSH, CDR2 LQKENI. The CDR3 consists of 15 residues. For the CDR3, the DNA is TGTGCCAGCTCACCTTACAGGGACTCTGGAAACACCATATATTTT. Encoded protein: CASSPYRDSGNTIYF.

This clone was detected a few times. The chain has TRBV19 and TRBJ2-3, with D perhaps matching TRBD1 or TRBD2 (5 bases each). The CDR3 is 14 residues long. Germline values: CDR1 LNHDA, CDR2 SQIVND (reference sequence). V was pared by 8 bases and J by 2 bases, with 14 bases between. CDR3 in DNA: TGTGCCAGTGCCTGGGGGACGACCACAGATACGCAGTATTTT. It translates to CASAWGTTTDTQYF.

The count of this clone is one. The V call is TRBV19, the J call TRBJ1-5; unclear D gene. Germline CDR1 and CDR2: LNHDA and SQIVND (reference sequence). Trimming shortened V by 2 bases and J by 0 bases, and 2 bases separated the two germline ends. This CDR3 is built from 13 residues. CDR3 amino acids: CASSISSNQPQHF. The CDR3 DNA reads as TGTGCCAGTAGTATATCTAGCAATCAGCCCCAGCATTTT. Drawing the rest from reference TRBV19 and TRBJ1-5, the complete variable domain is DGGITQSPKYLFRKEGQNVTLSCEQNLNHDAMYWYRQDPGQGLRLIYYSQIVNDFQKGDIAEGYSVSREKKESFPLTVTSAQKNPTAFYLCASSISSNQPQHFGDGTRLSIL.

This chain connects TRBV5-6 to TRBJ1-1, with D uncertain. Germline CDR1 is SGHDT and CDR2 is YYEEEE. V dropped 0 bases and J dropped 0 bases, with 6 bases sitting between them. This CDR3 region has 14 residues. In DNA form, the CDR3 reads TGTGCCAGCAGCTTGGGGGAAATGAACACTGAAGCTTTCTTT. This translates into CASSLGEMNTEAFF.

This sequence joins TRBV11-1 and TRBJ2-7; 8 bases agree with TRBD1. Per the germline V gene, CDR1 is SGHAT and CDR2 is FQDESV (reference sequence). Germline trimming cut 6 bases from V and 5 bases from J; bases unmatched to any gene: 12. The CDR3 consists of 15 residues. The DNA for the CDR3 is TGTGCCAGCAGGCACGGACAGGGTATTGAGAACGAGCAGTACTTC. It is translated as CASRHGQGIENEQYF.

The table lists this clone with a count of one. This sequence joins TRBV6-7 and TRBJ2-7, with 8 bases that match TRBD1. TRBV6-7 is flagged as an ORF with uncertain function. The CDR3 has 15 residues. The V segment lost 3 bases and the J segment 5 bases; nucleotides outside the gene matches: 9. CDR3 nucleotide sequence: TGTGCCAGCAGTTATTTAGGACAGGGAGACGACGAGCAGTACTTC. This translates into CASSYLGQGDDEQYF.

The chain is built from TRBV6-5 and TRBJ2-7, with 10 bases identical to TRBD2. The CDR3 covers 15 residues. The germline V gene has CDR1 MNHEY and CDR2 SVGAGI. The V and J ends lost 6 bases and 0 bases, in that order; junction bases with no gene match: 5. The CDR3 sequence is CASRAGTSVSYEQYF. The DNA of the CDR3 is TGTGCCAGCAGGGCTGGGACTAGCGTCTCCTACGAGCAGTACTTC.

The chain couples TRBV11-1 to TRBJ1-4, with D unclear. V was clipped by 5 bases and J by 8 bases, with 21 bases between them. Germline CDR1 is SGHAT and CDR2 is FQDESV (reference sequence). The CDR3 covers 16 residues. The CDR3 region has the DNA TGTGCCAGCAGCCTCAACAGAGGAGCCCCGGGGGAAAAACTGTTTTTT. Translation: CASSLNRGAPGEKLFF.

The chain is built from TRBV7-8 and TRBJ2-5, with D tentatively TRBD2 (6 bases). The CDR3 runs 17 residues. V gave up 4 bases and J gave up 2 bases, with 20 bases separating them. Germline lookup yields CDR1 SGHVS and CDR2 FQNEAQ. CDR3 nucleotides: TGTGCCAGCAGCTCCCAAATCTCCGGGGGAAAGCAAGAGACCCAGTACTTC. Encoded protein: CASSSQISGGKQETQYF. The full variable domain, in which reference TRBV7-8 and TRBJ2-5 provide the parts outside the CDR3, is GAGVSQSPRYKVAKRGQDVALRCDPISGHVSLFWYQQALGQGPEFLTYFQNEAQLDKSGLPSDRFFAERPEGSVSTLKIQRTQQEDSAVYLCASSSQISGGKQETQYFGPGTRLLVL.

V and J are TRBV19 and TRBJ2-2, with unresolved D. The CDR3 consists of 15 residues. Germline V CDR1 and CDR2: LNHDA, SQIVND (reference sequence). Trimming removed 3 bases from V and 4 bases from J, with 12 bases in between. This CDR3 is CASSIFDSVTGELFF. The CDR3 nucleotides are TGTGCCAGTAGTATCTTCGATTCTGTCACCGGGGAGCTGTTTTTT.

The chain is built from TRBV28 and TRBJ2-2; 13 bases line up with TRBD2. Trimming took 3 bases from V and 7 from J; bases not matched to a gene: 2. Germline CDR1 and CDR2: MDHEN and SYDVKM. The CDR3 runs 15 residues. CDR3 nucleotide sequence: TGTGCCAGCAGTTTCGGACTAGCGGGAGTCGGGGAGCTGTTTTTT. The encoded protein is CASSFGLAGVGELFF.

The genes are TRBV27 and TRBJ2-3; perhaps TRBD2 as D (6 bases). The germline V gene has CDR1 MNHEY and CDR2 SMNVEV (reference sequence). There are 16 residues in the CDR3. V lost 6 bases to trimming and J lost 2 bases, with 18 bases between them. In DNA, the CDR3 is TGTGCCAGCAGCCGCCCCTCGGGGGTCCCCACAGATACGCAGTATTTT. This codes for CASSRPSGVPTDTQYF.

The rearrangement links TRBV4-1 to TRBJ2-3; no clear D. In germline, CDR1 is MGHRA, CDR2 YSYEKL. This CDR3 has 11 amino acids. Trimming cost V 8 bases and J 6 bases, with 9 bases left between them. CDR3 nucleotides: TGCGCCAGCCAAAAAGGGGATACGCAGTATTTT. Its translation: CASQKGDTQYF.

This clone was recorded once. The chain carries TRBV29-1 and TRBJ2-5, with D perhaps given as TRBD1 or TRBD2 (5 bases each). The CDR3 runs 11 residues. V was shortened by 7 bases and J by 5 bases, with 11 bases between the two germline ends. Germline V gene lookup returns CDR1 SQVTM and CDR2 ANQGSEA. Here the CDR3 DNA reads TGCAGCGCCGGGGACGGGGAGACCCAGTACTTC. It yields the protein CSAGDGETQYF.

The J gene is TRBJ2-7, the V gene TRBV14, with D perhaps TRBD2 (5 bases). CDR3 length: 16 residues. Trimming left V 0 bases short and J 2 bases short, with 14 bases between. The germline V gene encodes CDR1 SGHDN and CDR2 FVKESK. DNA of the CDR3: TGTGCCAGCAGCCAAGATAGCCGGGAAATTCCCTACGAGCAGTACTTC. It translates to CASSQDSREIPYEQYF. Supplemented by reference TRBV14 and TRBJ2-7, the full variable domain reads EAGVTQFPSHSVIEKGQTVTLRCDPISGHDNLYWYRRVMGKEIKFLLHFVKESKQDESGMPNNRFLAERTGGTYSTLKVQPAELEDSGVYFCASSQDSREIPYEQYFGPGTRLTVT.

The CDR3 loop is CASSGQFNEKLFF. Written as DNA, the CDR3 is TGTGCCAGCAGTGGACAGTTCAATGAAAAACTGTTTTTT. The chain is built from TRBV2 and TRBJ1-4; maybe TRBD1 (5 bases). This CDR3 is built from 13 residues. The germline V gene encodes CDR1 SNHLY and CDR2 FYNNEI. Trimming removed 4 bases at V and 5 bases at J, with 8 bases between.

This chain joins TRBV15 and TRBJ1-5; 10 bases map to TRBD1. The ends lost 0 bases at V and 1 base at J; junction bases unmatched: 9. Germline-derived CDR1 and CDR2 are LNHNV and YYDKDF (reference sequence). The CDR3 runs to 19 residues. The CDR3 is CATSRDRGRQGASNQPQHF. CDR3 in DNA: TGTGCCACCAGCAGAGATCGGGGGAGACAGGGGGCAAGCAATCAGCCCCAGCATTTT.